The present TCR beta chain was sequenced within a study of T cells in Graves' hyperthyroidism and ophthalmopathy. From RNA transcripts, TCR beta CDR3 regions were amplified. HTBI primers were the set used in a first-round RT-PCR of the TCR CDR3. MiXCR, applied by TCRdb to the multiplex PCR reads, yields one record per CDR3 protein. The table lists under 600,000 distinct CDR3 sequences, approximately 15% of them singletons, with around 3.5% in the top ten. The germline gives CDR1 SNHLY, CDR2 FYNNEI. Germline trimming cut 6 bases from V and 8 bases from J; bases unmatched to any gene: 8. CDR3 size: 14 residues. This clonotype was observed many times.

This receptor was taken from a woman aged 40 to 50 with Graves' ophthalmopathy. V usage is TRBV2 and J usage is TRBJ1-1; the match to TRBD1 covers 11 bases. Sequencing input: blood. The DNA of the CDR3 is TGTGCCAGCAGCCCAGGTGGGACAGGGGGAGAAGCTTTCTTT. This encodes CASSPGGTGGEAFF.